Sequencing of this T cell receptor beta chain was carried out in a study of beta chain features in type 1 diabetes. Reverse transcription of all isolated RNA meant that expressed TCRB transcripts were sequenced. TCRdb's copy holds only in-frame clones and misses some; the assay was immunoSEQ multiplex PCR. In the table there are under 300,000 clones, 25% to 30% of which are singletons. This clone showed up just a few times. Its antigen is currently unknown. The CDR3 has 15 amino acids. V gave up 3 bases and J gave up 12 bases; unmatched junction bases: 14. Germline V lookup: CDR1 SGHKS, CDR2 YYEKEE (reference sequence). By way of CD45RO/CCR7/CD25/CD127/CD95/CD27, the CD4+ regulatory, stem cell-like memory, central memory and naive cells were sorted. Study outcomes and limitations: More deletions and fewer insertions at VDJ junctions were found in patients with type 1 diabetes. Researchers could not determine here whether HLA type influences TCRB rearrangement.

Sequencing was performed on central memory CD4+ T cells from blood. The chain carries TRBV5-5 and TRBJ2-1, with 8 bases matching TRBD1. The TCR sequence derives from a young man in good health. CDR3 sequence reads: CASSSFGTGIPGQFF. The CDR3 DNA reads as TGTGCCAGCAGCTCGTTTGGGACAGGAATCCCAGGGCAGTTCTTC.